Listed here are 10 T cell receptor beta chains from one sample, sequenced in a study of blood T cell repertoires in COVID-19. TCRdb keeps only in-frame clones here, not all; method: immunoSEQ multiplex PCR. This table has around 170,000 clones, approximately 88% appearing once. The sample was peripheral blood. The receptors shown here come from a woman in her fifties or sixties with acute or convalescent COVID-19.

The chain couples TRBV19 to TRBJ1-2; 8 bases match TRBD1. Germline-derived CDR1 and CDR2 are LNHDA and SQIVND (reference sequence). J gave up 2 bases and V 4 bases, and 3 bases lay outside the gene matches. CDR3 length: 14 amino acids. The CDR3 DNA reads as TGTGCCAGTAGTAGGACAGGGCCCAACTATGGCTACACCTTC. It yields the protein CASSRTGPNYGYTF.

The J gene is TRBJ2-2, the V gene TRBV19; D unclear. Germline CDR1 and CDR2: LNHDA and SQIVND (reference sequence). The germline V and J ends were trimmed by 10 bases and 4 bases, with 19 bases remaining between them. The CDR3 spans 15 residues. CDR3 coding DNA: TGTGCCACATTACCTTTTGGGCAGCCCACCGGGGAGCTGTTTTTT. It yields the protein CATLPFGQPTGELFF.

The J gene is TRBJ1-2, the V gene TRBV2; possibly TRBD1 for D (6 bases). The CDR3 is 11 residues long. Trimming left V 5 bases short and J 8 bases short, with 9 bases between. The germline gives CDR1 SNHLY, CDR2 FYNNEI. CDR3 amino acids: CASSLGTGYTF. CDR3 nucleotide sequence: TGTGCCAGCAGTCTTGGGACAGGCTACACCTTC.

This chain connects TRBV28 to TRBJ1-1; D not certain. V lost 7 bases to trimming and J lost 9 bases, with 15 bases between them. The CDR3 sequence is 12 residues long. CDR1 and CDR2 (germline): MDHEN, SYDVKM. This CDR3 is CASTPGRAKAFF. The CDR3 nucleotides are TGTGCCAGCACCCCCGGGCGGGCAAAAGCTTTCTTT.

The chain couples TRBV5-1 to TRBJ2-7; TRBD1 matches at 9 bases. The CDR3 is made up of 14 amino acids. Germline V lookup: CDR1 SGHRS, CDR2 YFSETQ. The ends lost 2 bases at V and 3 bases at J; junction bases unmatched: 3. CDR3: CASSFRTGDYEQYF. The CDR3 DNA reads TGCGCCAGCAGCTTCAGGACAGGGGACTACGAGCAGTACTTC. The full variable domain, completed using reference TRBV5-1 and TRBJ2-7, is KAGVTQTPRYLIKTRGQQVTLSCSPISGHRSVSWYQQTPGQGLQFLFEYFSETQRNKGNFPGRFSGRQFSNSRSEMNVSTLELGDSALYLCASSFRTGDYEQYFGPGTRLTVT.

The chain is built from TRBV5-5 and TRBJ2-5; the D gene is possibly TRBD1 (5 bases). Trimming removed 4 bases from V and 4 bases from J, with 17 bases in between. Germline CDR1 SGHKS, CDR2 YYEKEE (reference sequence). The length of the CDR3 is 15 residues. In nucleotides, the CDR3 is TGTGCCAGCAGCACCACCTCAGGGTTACGAGAGACCCAGTACTTC. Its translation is CASSTTSGLRETQYF.

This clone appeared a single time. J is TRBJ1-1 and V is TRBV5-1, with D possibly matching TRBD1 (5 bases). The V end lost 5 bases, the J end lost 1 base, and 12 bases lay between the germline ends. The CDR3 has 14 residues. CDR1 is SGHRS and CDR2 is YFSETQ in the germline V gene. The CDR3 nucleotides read TGCGCCAGCAGGGGCGGCGACAGGAACACTGAAGCTTTCTTT. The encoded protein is CASRGGDRNTEAFF.

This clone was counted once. CDR3 DNA: TGTGCCAGCAGCCCCTCGGGACAGGGGGTCGAAAAACTGTTTTTT. It codes for CASSPSGQGVEKLFF. The J gene is TRBJ1-4, the V gene TRBV7-2; 11 nucleotides align to TRBD1. The CDR3 runs 15 residues. The J segment lost 8 bases and the V segment lost 5 bases, leaving 7 bases of the junction unmatched. Germline CDR1 reads SGHTA; CDR2 reads FQGNSA.

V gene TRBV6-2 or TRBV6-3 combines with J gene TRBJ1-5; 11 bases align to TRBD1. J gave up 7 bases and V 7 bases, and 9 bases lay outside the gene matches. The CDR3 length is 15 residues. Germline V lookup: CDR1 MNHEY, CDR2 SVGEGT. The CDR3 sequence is CASTPGDRGSQPQHF. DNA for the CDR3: TGTGCCAGCACCCCCGGGGACAGGGGGAGCCAGCCCCAGCATTTT.

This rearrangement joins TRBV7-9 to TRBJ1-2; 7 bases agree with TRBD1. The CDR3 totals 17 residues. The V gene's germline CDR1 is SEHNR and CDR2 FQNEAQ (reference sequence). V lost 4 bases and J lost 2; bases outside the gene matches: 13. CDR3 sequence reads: CASSSRASGTANYGYTF. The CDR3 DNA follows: TGTGCCAGCAGCTCACGAGCGTCCGGGACAGCCAACTATGGCTACACCTTC.